This T cell receptor (beta chain) appears in the sequencing data of a study of blood T cell repertoires in COVID-19. Study information: The origin of the acute and convalescent COVID-19 samples was the United States, Italy and Spain. T cells, B-cell-depleted T cells, or PBMCs provided the cDNA or gDNA that served as material.

CDR1 and CDR2 from the germline V gene are MDHEN and SYDVKM. Trimming pared 4 bases from V and 1 base from J, leaving 10 bases between. This CDR3 is built from 14 residues. The table came from immunoSEQ multiplex PCR; TCRdb's copy has only in-frame clones and leaves some out. This table has around 78,000 clones, less than 95% appearing once. The clonotype comes from a woman between 45 and 60 years old in a cohort sampled during active COVID-19. The V and J genes are TRBV28 and TRBJ1-2, with D uncertain. Sequenced material: peripheral blood. The CDR3, as DNA: TGTGCCAGCAGTTCCCCGTCGGGTAACTATGGCTACACCTTC. This codes for CASSSPSGNYGYTF.